Listed here are 14 T cell receptor beta chains from one sample, sequenced in a study of cytomegalovirus exposure and HLA in healthy donors. The PCR used 60 Vbeta and 13 Jbeta primers. This table comes from immunoSEQ multiplex PCR, and its TCRdb copy is limited to in-frame clones, with some not included. The data contain 150,000 to 200,000 clones, around 80% of them singletons. Sequenced: PBMCs. Source of these receptors: a man younger than 35 in good health and CMV-seropositive.

The rearrangement joins TRBV4-1 to TRBJ1-5, with D possibly being TRBD1 (5 bases). Germline loops: CDR1 MGHRA, CDR2 YSYEKL. The ends were cut back, 0 bases at V and 6 bases at J, with 9 bases in the middle. This CDR3 has 14 residues. The CDR3 DNA follows: TGCGCCAGCAGCCAAGACAGGGTGGGTCAGCCCCAGCATTTT. Translation gives CASSQDRVGQPQHF.

As to this clone: The junction shows a germline mismatch at one end, possibly a read error. CDR3 DNA sequence: TGTTCCAGCAGTTACGATAGCGGCCTCACAGATACGCAGTATTTT. This sequence encodes CSSSYDSGLTDTQYF. This chain uses TRBV6-6 with TRBJ2-3; a weak D match, TRBD2 (6 bases). Per germline, CDR1 MNHNY and CDR2 SVGAGI (reference sequence). The length of the CDR3 is 15 residues.

Regarding this clone: One end of the junction fails to match germline, which may point to a read error. The J gene is TRBJ1-1, the V gene TRBV28; D gene unclear. This CDR3 comprises 11 residues. Germline V gene data show CDR1 as MDHEN and CDR2 as SYDVKM. CDR3 amino acids: CASSRERQSSF. The CDR3 DNA reads as TGTGCCAGCAGCCGCGAGAGACAAAGCTCTTTT. Drawing the rest from reference TRBV28 and TRBJ1-1, the complete variable domain is DVKVTQSSRYLVKRTGEKVFLECVQDMDHENMFWYRQDPGLGLRLIYFSYDVKMKEKGDIPEGYSVSREKKERFSLILESASTNQTSMYLCASSRERQSSFGQGTRLTVV.

In its sample, this clone was seen many times. The chain employs TRBV27 and TRBJ2-7, with D unclear. V lost 2 bases, J lost 0 bases, and 8 bases lay in between. Germline loops: CDR1 MNHEY, CDR2 SMNVEV (reference sequence). CDR3 length equals 14 residues. The CDR3 bases are TGTGCCAGCAGTTTAAACAGAGACTCCTACGAGCAGTACTTC. Its translation is CASSLNRDSYEQYF.

The chain uses TRBV27 and TRBJ2-7; 8 bases match TRBD2. Looked up from germline, CDR1 is MNHEY and CDR2 is SMNVEV (reference sequence). Unmatched junction bases numbered 10, after V lost 4 bases and J lost 2 bases. The CDR3 has 16 amino acids. Here the CDR3 DNA reads TGTGCCAGCAGTTCCCGGTGGAAGCGGGAGCCCTACGAGCAGTACTTC. This sequence encodes CASSSRWKREPYEQYF.

The chain joins TRBV28 to TRBJ2-1; weak D call: TRBD2 (5 bases). This CDR3 has 14 amino acids. Trimming left V 6 bases short and J 0 bases short, with 9 bases between. Germline V CDR1 and CDR2: MDHEN, SYDVKM. In nucleotides, the CDR3 is TGTGCCAGCAGGCCTACTAGCTCCTACAATGAGCAGTTCTTC. It yields the protein CASRPTSSYNEQFF.

As to this clone: The junction differs from germline at one of its ends, possibly a read error. This sequence joins TRBV19 and TRBJ1-2, with 8 bases fitting TRBD1. The CDR3 runs 12 residues. The germline V gene has CDR1 LNHDA and CDR2 SQIVND (reference sequence). The DNA of the CDR3 is TGTGCCAGTAGTATTCGGACAGGGAAAATATGCTTC. Amino acid sequence: CASSIRTGKICF.

The rearrangement links TRBV5-7 to TRBJ2-7; 8 nucleotides agree with TRBD1. TRBV5-7 is reported as an ORF; its role is uncertain. The CDR3 has 18 amino acids. Trimming took 2 bases from V and 2 from J; bases not matched to a gene: 15. The CDR3 nucleotides are TGTGCCAGCAGCTTCGAGTCCGTGGGACAGGCAAAGACCTACGAGCAGTACTTC. Translated, it gives CASSFESVGQAKTYEQYF.

This clone came up a few times. The rearrangement joins TRBV2 to TRBJ2-1, with TRBD1 matching 10 bases. Trimming cost V 9 bases and J 9 bases; bases outside gene matches: 14. The CDR3 spans 15 residues. Germline loops: CDR1 SNHLY, CDR2 FYNNEI. In DNA form, the CDR3 reads TGTGCCAGTAAACTGCCGGGACAGGGGTTATTTGAGCAGTTCTTC. Encoded protein: CASKLPGQGLFEQFF.

The genes are TRBV27 and TRBJ2-6; maybe TRBD2 (6 bases). Germline lookup yields CDR1 MNHEY and CDR2 SMNVEV (reference sequence). CDR3 length equals 15 residues. V lost 7 bases and J 0 bases, leaving 10 bases between the germline ends. DNA of the CDR3: TGTGCCAGCACCGTCGGGGGCTCTGGGGCCAACGTCCTGACTTTC. Protein: CASTVGGSGANVLTF.

The genes are TRBV29-1 and TRBJ2-2, with 10 nucleotides matching TRBD1. V gave up 7 bases and J gave up 7 bases; unmatched junction bases: 6. The length of the CDR3 is 13 residues. From germline, CDR1 is SQVTM and CDR2 ANQGSEA. CDR3 sequence reads: CSGLGQGIGELFF. The DNA for the CDR3 is TGCAGCGGCCTGGGACAGGGGATCGGGGAGCTGTTTTTT.

This chain connects TRBV6-1 to TRBJ1-5, with TRBD1 matching over 9 bases. The V gene end was trimmed by 6 bases and the J gene end by 4 bases; junction bases not matched to a gene: 7. CDR1 and CDR2 from the germline V gene are MNHNS and SASEGT. The CDR3 loop spans 15 amino acids. The CDR3 loop is CASRTGGGLNQPQHF. The DNA for the CDR3 is TGTGCCAGCAGGACAGGGGGAGGCCTAAATCAGCCCCAGCATTTT.

This chain joins TRBV5-1 and TRBJ1-1; D is unclear. CDR3 length: 15 amino acids. Trimming pared 0 bases from V and 1 base from J, leaving 10 bases between. Germline V gene data show CDR1 as SGHRS and CDR2 as YFSETQ. For the CDR3, the DNA is TGCGCCAGCAGCTTGGTTCCGGGTGCGAACACTGAAGCTTTCTTT. Residues: CASSLVPGANTEAFF.

Note on this clone: It is unclear where the CDR3 begins or ends on the DNA, so no DNA is shown, and the CDR3 is as TCRdb lists it. The chain employs TRBV2 and TRBJ2-1; the table's D call, TRBD1, has no DNA check behind it. The CDR3 length equals 17 residues, ends included. Germline V gene sequence: CDR1 SNHLY, CDR2 FYNNEI. The CDR3: CASSTSPGQDIYNEQFF.